Below are 2 T cell receptor beta chains sequenced from a single sample in a study of monozygotic twins with inflammatory bowel disease. TCRdb reprocessed the 5' RACE reads and keeps a single row for each CDR3 protein, giving no DNA. This table holds fewer than 450,000 distinct CDR3 sequences. Source material: blood. The receptor source for this set is a human donor with ulcerative colitis or Crohn's disease, or a healthy co-twin of an affected twin (not recorded which).

This sequence joins TRBV23-1 and TRBJ2-7; lacking DNA, the TRBD1 call made by TCRdb goes unchecked. TRBV23-1 is an ORF, and what it does is uncertain. CDR3 length: 15 residues. The CDR3 sequence: CASTRAGGHGYEQYF.

This chain's CDR3 is CASRKTETDTQYF. The chain recombines TRBV12-3 or TRBV12-4 with TRBJ2-3; lacking DNA, the TRBD1 call made by TCRdb goes unchecked. This CDR3 comprises 13 residues.